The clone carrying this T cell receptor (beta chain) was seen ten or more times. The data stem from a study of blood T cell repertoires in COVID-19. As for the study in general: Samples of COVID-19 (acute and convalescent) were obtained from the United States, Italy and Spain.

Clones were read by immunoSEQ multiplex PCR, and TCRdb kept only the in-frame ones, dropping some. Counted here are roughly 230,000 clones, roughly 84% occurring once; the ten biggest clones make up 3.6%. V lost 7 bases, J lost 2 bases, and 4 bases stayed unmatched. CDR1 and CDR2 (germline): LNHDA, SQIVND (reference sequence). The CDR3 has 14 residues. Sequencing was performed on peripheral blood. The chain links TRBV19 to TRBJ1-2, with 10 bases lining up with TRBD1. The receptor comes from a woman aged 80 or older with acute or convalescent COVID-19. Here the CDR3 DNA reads TGTGCCAGTATTGACAGGGGGCGCAACTATGGCTACACCTTC. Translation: CASIDRGRNYGYTF.